These 26 T cell receptor beta chains were sequenced from one sample in a study of blood T cell repertoires in COVID-19. Some clones are missing from TCRdb's copy, which holds only in-frame ones; the method was immunoSEQ multiplex PCR. The sample holds some 200,000 clones, roughly 88% seen once. Source material: peripheral blood. These receptors were obtained from a human donor in a cohort sampled during active COVID-19.

The chain links TRBV28 to TRBJ1-5; D not resolved. There are 14 residues in the CDR3. Between the trimmed V and J ends, which lost 7 bases and 4 bases, there was a span of 14 bases. CDR1 is MDHEN, CDR2 SYDVKM, per germline. CDR3 residues: CASTKGGNNQPQHF. CDR3 DNA sequence: TGTGCCAGCACCAAGGGAGGGAATAATCAGCCCCAGCATTTT.

The chain links TRBV18 to TRBJ1-6; weak D call: TRBD1 (6 bases). CDR3 length equals 18 residues. Trimming removed 0 bases at V and 0 bases at J, with 12 bases between. Germline V lookup: CDR1 KGHSH, CDR2 LQKENI. CDR3: CASSPPMGAGSYNSPLHF. DNA of the CDR3: TGTGCCAGCTCACCACCGATGGGGGCGGGCTCCTATAATTCACCCCTCCACTTT.

V and J are TRBV30 and TRBJ1-2; a possible D gene is TRBD1 (5 bases). Germline CDR1 is GTSNPN and CDR2 is SVGIG (reference sequence). Trimming removed 4 bases at V and 5 bases at J, with 14 bases between. CDR3 size: 13 residues. CDR3 nucleotide sequence: TGTGCCTGGAAGGCCGGGGGAGGGTATGGCTACACCTTC. It yields the protein CAWKAGGGYGYTF.

CDR3 loop: CASSQQGASEKLFF. The CDR3 DNA reads TGTGCCAGCAGCCAACAGGGGGCGAGTGAAAAACTGTTTTTT. This rearrangement joins TRBV3-1 (or the pseudogene TRBV3-2) to TRBJ1-4, with 8 nucleotides matching TRBD1. The trim removed 2 bases at V and 7 bases at J, leaving 3 bases unmatched. CDR3 length: 14 amino acids. Germline-derived CDR1 and CDR2 are LGHDT and YNNKEL (reference sequence).

The V call is TRBV27, the J call TRBJ2-7, with D uncertain. CDR1 and CDR2 from the germline V gene are MNHEY and SMNVEV (reference sequence). The CDR3 runs to 13 residues. Trimming took 10 bases from V and 1 from J, leaving 14 bases between them. CDR3 bases: TGTGCCATTAAAGGCGGTCCGTCCTACGAGCAGTACTTC. Translated: CAIKGGPSYEQYF.

This clone has just a few counts. The rearrangement joins TRBV28 to TRBJ1-6, with 9 bases identical to TRBD1. V lost 6 bases, J lost 10 bases, and 10 bases stayed unmatched. The CDR3 runs to 15 residues. Looked up from germline, CDR1 is MDHEN and CDR2 is SYDVKM. The CDR3 here is CASRLGTGLRSPLHF. In DNA, the CDR3 is TGTGCCAGCAGGTTAGGGACAGGGTTAAGGTCACCCCTCCACTTT.

The chain uses TRBV7-2 and TRBJ2-1; 7 bases map to TRBD2. Trimming took 6 bases from V and 1 from J; bases not matched to a gene: 6. CDR3 size: 15 residues. Germline V gene lookup returns CDR1 SGHTA and CDR2 FQGNSA. Written as DNA, the CDR3 is TGTGCCAGCAGACCAAGCGGGATGTCCTACAATGAGCAGTTCTTC. Its protein is CASRPSGMSYNEQFF.

The chain carries TRBV19 and TRBJ1-5, with D perhaps TRBD1 (6 bases). The CDR3 length is 14 residues. With 3 bases removed from V and 8 bases from J, the gap between germline ends came to 14 bases. Germline CDR1 is LNHDA and CDR2 is SQIVND (reference sequence). The CDR3 reads CASSIGGSSKPQHF. The CDR3 DNA reads TGTGCCAGTAGTATTGGGGGCAGTTCAAAGCCCCAGCATTTT.

This clone was picked up a small number of times. The V call is TRBV30, the J call TRBJ2-7, with 7 positions matching TRBD2. The CDR3 contains 12 residues. The germline CDR1 and CDR2 sequences are GTSNPN and SVGIG (reference sequence). J lost 4 bases, V lost 2 bases, and 2 bases had no gene match. The CDR3 DNA sequence: TGTGCCTGGAGTCGCGGGAGTTACGAGCAGTACTTC. Residues: CAWSRGSYEQYF.

The genes are TRBV2 and TRBJ2-5; 8 positions agree with TRBD1. Trimming removed 3 bases from V and 1 base from J; junction bases left unmatched: 13. The germline V gene has CDR1 SNHLY and CDR2 FYNNEI. This CDR3 is 18 amino acids long. The CDR3 region is CASSDRGQGGIPQETQYF. CDR3 bases: TGTGCCAGCAGTGATCGAGGACAGGGCGGAATTCCCCAAGAGACCCAGTACTTC.

The chain employs TRBV28 and TRBJ2-7; TRBD1 agrees at 8 bases. CDR3 length equals 14 residues. Germline V gives CDR1 MDHEN, CDR2 SYDVKM. V lost 5 bases, J lost 3 bases, and 6 bases stayed unmatched. CDR3 in DNA: TGTGCCAGCAGTCCAGGGGGCCTAAGCTACGAGCAGTACTTC. Translating it yields CASSPGGLSYEQYF.

The chain carries TRBV2 and TRBJ2-1, with 7 bases fitting TRBD2. The junction had 6 bases not matched to a gene; V was cut back by 4 bases and J by 3 bases. This CDR3 comprises 15 residues. CDR1 and CDR2 (germline): SNHLY, FYNNEI. CDR3 region: CASSGGLAVYNEQFF. CDR3 in DNA: TGTGCCAGCAGTGGGGGCCTAGCGGTCTACAATGAGCAGTTCTTC. The full variable domain, with the rest looked up from reference TRBV2 and TRBJ2-1, is EPEVTQTPSHQVTQMGQEVILRCVPISNHLYFYWYRQILGQKVEFLVSFYNNEISEKSEIFDDQFSVERPDGSNFTLKIRSTKLEDSAMYFCASSGGLAVYNEQFFGPGTRLTVL.

The chain joins TRBV27 to TRBJ1-5, with TRBD1 identical over 9 bases. V trimming: 6 bases; J trimming: 0 bases; junction bases outside the gene matches: 21. The CDR3 length is 21 residues. The germline CDR1 and CDR2 sequences are MNHEY and SMNVEV (reference sequence). The CDR3 sequence is CASSPGQGYARPRYSNQPQHF. For the CDR3, the DNA is TGTGCCAGCAGCCCGGGACAGGGTTACGCGCGCCCCCGGTATAGCAATCAGCCCCAGCATTTT.

This clone was seen a single time. The J gene is TRBJ2-7, the V gene TRBV30, with D tentatively TRBD2 (6 bases). Deletions cut 4 bases from V and 7 bases from J, with 20 bases between. The CDR3 runs to 14 residues. The V gene's germline CDR1 is GTSNPN and CDR2 SVGIG (reference sequence). CDR3 sequence (DNA): TGTGCCTGGAATTGGCGGAGGGCCGCTACGGAGCAGTACTTC. Encoded protein: CAWNWRRAATEQYF.

The CDR3 DNA is TGTGCCAGCAGTGAATCGGCGGTTCAGCCCCAGCATTTT. Protein product: CASSESAVQPQHF. This chain connects TRBV6-1 to TRBJ1-5, with no clear D. This CDR3 is 13 amino acids long. Germline-derived CDR1 and CDR2 are MNHNS and SASEGT. V lost 2 bases, J lost 6 bases, and 8 bases lay in between.

This clone was seen a few times. The V gene is TRBV5-5, the J gene TRBJ2-1; D is possibly TRBD2 (6 bases). Per the germline V gene, CDR1 is SGHKS and CDR2 is YYEKEE (reference sequence). This CDR3 has 15 amino acids. The germline V and J ends were trimmed by 0 bases and 4 bases, with 11 bases remaining between them. CDR3 nucleotides: TGTGCCAGCAGCTTGGGGCGGGGCGGGTACAATGAGCAGTTCTTC. This translates into CASSLGRGGYNEQFF.

The chain employs TRBV28 and TRBJ2-3; tentative D call: TRBD2 (5 bases). Germline CDR1 and CDR2: MDHEN and SYDVKM. Trimming pared 3 bases from V and 3 bases from J, leaving 16 bases between. CDR3 length: 16 amino acids. The CDR3 spells CASSLRAGKQTDTQYF. The CDR3 DNA reads as TGTGCCAGCAGTTTGCGGGCAGGAAAACAGACAGATACGCAGTATTTT.

V is TRBV15 and J is TRBJ2-2; 10 bases line up with TRBD1. The junction had 7 bases not matched to a gene; V was cut back by 5 bases and J by 4 bases. Germline V gives CDR1 LNHNV, CDR2 YYDKDF (reference sequence). This CDR3 is 16 amino acids long. CDR3 in amino acids: CATSGDRGPITGELFF. CDR3 bases: TGTGCCACCAGCGGCGACAGGGGGCCGATCACCGGGGAGCTGTTTTTT.

The chain recombines TRBV7-2 with TRBJ2-7, with TRBD1 identical over 7 bases. Trimming removed 4 bases from V and 1 base from J; junction bases left unmatched: 10. The germline CDR1 and CDR2 sequences are SGHTA and FQGNSA. The CDR3 sequence is 16 residues long. The CDR3 reads CASSWRQGDSSYEQYF. The CDR3 DNA reads TGTGCCAGCAGCTGGAGACAGGGCGACAGTTCCTACGAGCAGTACTTC.

The chain uses TRBV2 and TRBJ1-5, with a tentative D call TRBD1 (5 bases). The germline gives CDR1 SNHLY, CDR2 FYNNEI. Trimming stripped 4 bases from V and 9 bases from J, with 10 bases between. There are 12 residues in the CDR3. CDR3: CASSGQGGPQHF. The CDR3 coding sequence is TGTGCCAGCAGTGGGCAGGGTGGGCCCCAGCATTTT.

The V and J genes are TRBV2 and TRBJ2-2, with 11 nucleotides matching TRBD2. Losses at the gene ends were 5 bases for V and 1 base for J; bases not matched to a gene: 3. The V gene's germline CDR1 is SNHLY and CDR2 FYNNEI. This CDR3 spans 16 amino acids. This CDR3 is CASSPGLAVNTGELFF. CDR3 in DNA: TGTGCCAGCAGTCCGGGACTAGCGGTGAACACCGGGGAGCTGTTTTTT.

V is TRBV27 and J is TRBJ2-7, with 11 nucleotides matching TRBD2. This CDR3 spans 14 amino acids. Unmatched junction bases numbered 7, after V lost 6 bases and J lost 6 bases. In germline, CDR1 is MNHEY, CDR2 SMNVEV (reference sequence). The CDR3 spells CASRGSGRAGEQYF. The CDR3 DNA follows: TGTGCCAGCAGAGGTAGCGGGAGGGCGGGCGAGCAGTACTTC.

V and J are TRBV3-1 (or the pseudogene TRBV3-2) and TRBJ2-5; 7 nucleotides align to TRBD2. Losses at the gene ends were 8 bases for V and 3 bases for J; bases not matched to a gene: 3. The germline V gene encodes CDR1 LGHDT and CDR2 YNNKEL (reference sequence). The CDR3 totals 12 residues. CDR3 protein: CASVAGEETQYF. CDR3 coding DNA: TGTGCCAGCGTGGCGGGAGAAGAGACCCAGTACTTC.

The genes are TRBV5-1 and TRBJ2-1, with D hard to call. The CDR3 covers 14 residues. Trimming stripped 4 bases from V and 3 bases from J, with 11 bases between. From germline, CDR1 is SGHRS and CDR2 YFSETQ. The CDR3 here is CASSEPAGYNEQFF. The CDR3 region has the DNA TGCGCCAGCAGCGAGCCCGCCGGCTACAATGAGCAGTTCTTC.

The gene calls are TRBV5-1 and TRBJ1-2; 7 nucleotides agree with TRBD1. This CDR3 region has 17 residues. From germline, CDR1 is SGHRS and CDR2 YFSETQ. The V and J ends lost 0 bases and 5 bases, in that order; junction bases with no gene match: 13. The CDR3, as DNA: TGCGCCAGCAGCTTGGTGACAGGGACTGACGGACTATATGGCTACACCTTC. Protein sequence: CASSLVTGTDGLYGYTF.

The genes are TRBV5-4 and TRBJ1-5; D is unresolved. Germline-derived CDR1 and CDR2 are SGHNT and YYREEE (reference sequence). This CDR3 region has 14 residues. Trimming shortened V by 4 bases and J by 2 bases, and 10 bases separated the two germline ends. As DNA, the CDR3 is TGTGCCAGCAGCCGTACCCCGGGCAATCAGCCCCAGCATTTT. This gives the protein CASSRTPGNQPQHF.